This TCR beta chain was sequenced during a study of cytomegalovirus exposure and HLA in healthy donors. General study points: The dataset shows that most TCR sequences were rare, while some public TCRs occurred in many donors. A link between a missense DCLRE1C variant and TCR beta V- and J-gene trimming emerged from a later analysis.

PCR was performed using 60 Vbeta and 13 Jbeta primers. Profiled with immunoSEQ multiplex PCR; TCRdb holds only in-frame clones, not every one. The sample shows roughly 120,000 clones, under 85% of them seen only once. For this donor, CMV serostatus was not recorded. Turning to this clone: The target antigen is unknown.

Germline V gene lookup returns CDR1 MGHDK and CDR2 SYGVNS. The CDR3 has 16 residues. Trimming at V came to 1 base and at J to 1 base, leaving 7 bases not matched to a gene. The J gene is TRBJ2-7, the V gene TRBV25-1, with 7 bases that match TRBD2. The sequence derives from a human donor in good health. Source material: PBMCs. CDR3 region: CASSESGGRGSYEQYF. In nucleotides, the CDR3 is TGTGCCAGCAGTGAATCGGGGGGACGGGGATCCTACGAGCAGTACTTC.